One T cell receptor beta chain is described in this entry. The antigen remains undetermined. This specimen belongs to a study of T cells in pancreatic ductal adenocarcinoma. Regarding the study as a whole: Results skew toward the minority of patients with early-stage disease. Blood clonality (roughly 0.07) did not differ significantly from tumor (roughly 0.11).

Surgery without prior neoadjuvant therapy was the treatment of the selected pancreatic ductal adenocarcinoma patients. Using immunoSEQ multiplex PCR, the repertoire was profiled, and TCRdb retains in-frame clones only, with some absent. In the table there are about 100,000 clones, 90% to 95% of which are singletons. V was pared by 5 bases and J by 0 bases, with 6 bases between. CDR1 and CDR2 (germline): SGHRS, YFSETQ. The CDR3 sequence is 13 residues long. This TCR derives from a human donor with pancreatic ductal adenocarcinoma. Input material: PBMCs. V and J are TRBV5-1 and TRBJ2-1; D not resolved. The CDR3 is CASRDSSYNEQFF. The CDR3 DNA sequence: TGCGCCAGCAGAGACTCCTCCTACAATGAGCAGTTCTTC. Looking up the rest from reference TRBV5-1 and TRBJ2-1 gives the full variable domain: KAGVTQTPRYLIKTRGQQVTLSCSPISGHRSVSWYQQTPGQGLQFLFEYFSETQRNKGNFPGRFSGRQFSNSRSEMNVSTLELGDSALYLCASRDSSYNEQFFGPGTRLTVL.